This T cell receptor beta chain was found in a study of vaccination effects on CD4 cells after COVID-19. Here immunoSEQ multiplex PCR was the method, and the copy in TCRdb shows in-frame clones only, minus some. This sample carries under 55,000 clones, roughly 73% of them seen once, and the ten largest clones take around 5.5%. General study points: Only 1 of 255 vaccine-induced clones from healthy vaccinees cross-reacted with common cold coronaviruses. Early post-infection timepoints were absent, and convalescent patients were few.

Losses at the gene ends were 5 bases for V and 3 bases for J; bases not matched to a gene: 11. This CDR3 spans 17 amino acids. Germline V gene data show CDR1 as SEHNR and CDR2 as FQNEAQ (reference sequence). This clone was detected only a few times. Its antigen is undetermined. Under the ViraFEST assay, PBMC were stimulated with viral peptide pools so that antigen-specific CD4+ T cells expanded. Sequencing was performed afterwards. Subsequent to 10 days of culture, CD4+ T cells were isolated. Neither prior SARS-CoV-2 infection nor positive nucleocapsid antibodies were present in the vaccine recipients. Researchers reported culturing 2 million or so PBMC in each well, adding around 10 IU/ml IL-2 and about 9.6 ug/ml peptides. Researchers swapped half the medium for IL-2 medium on both days 3 and 7.

The chain combines TRBV7-9 with TRBJ1-2, with 11 bases aligning to TRBD1. The TCR originated in a human donor who received a COVID-19 vaccine. The sequencing used CD4+ T cells from PBMCs cultured with HCoV-OC43 spike peptides, collected before COVID-19 vaccination. The subset: HCoV-OC43 spike overlapping peptide pool stimulation. This chain's CDR3 is CASSQTPGQGVHYGYTF. As DNA, the CDR3 is TGTGCCAGCAGCCAGACCCCGGGACAGGGGGTTCACTATGGCTACACCTTC.